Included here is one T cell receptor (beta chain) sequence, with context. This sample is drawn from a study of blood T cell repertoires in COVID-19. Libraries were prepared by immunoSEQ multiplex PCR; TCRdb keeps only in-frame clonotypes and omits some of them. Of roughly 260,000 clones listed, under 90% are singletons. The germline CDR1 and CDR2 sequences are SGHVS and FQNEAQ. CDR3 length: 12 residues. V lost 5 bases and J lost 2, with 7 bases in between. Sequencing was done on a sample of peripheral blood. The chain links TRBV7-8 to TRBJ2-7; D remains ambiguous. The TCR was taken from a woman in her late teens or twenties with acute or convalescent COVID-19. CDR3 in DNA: TGTGCCAGCAGCCACTCTCCCTACGAGCAGTACTTC. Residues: CASSHSPYEQYF.